The 27 T cell receptor beta chains given below trace back to one sample, sequenced in a study of blood T cell repertoires in COVID-19. Using immunoSEQ multiplex PCR, the repertoire was profiled, and TCRdb retains in-frame clones only, with some absent. The sample yields 350,000 to 450,000 clones, about 88% seen once. Sequences were obtained from PBMCs or T cells enriched from blood (not recorded which). These receptors all stem from a woman between 18 and 30 years old who had been exposed to COVID-19.

This rearrangement joins TRBV4-1 to TRBJ2-1, with TRBD2 matching 10 bases. Looked up from germline, CDR1 is MGHRA and CDR2 is YSYEKL. The CDR3 contains 17 residues. V was clipped by 4 bases and J by 3 bases; unmatched bases: 9. CDR3 residues: CASSPLEIAGGYNEQFF. The CDR3 DNA reads TGCGCCAGCAGCCCCCTAGAGATAGCGGGGGGCTACAATGAGCAGTTCTTC.

As regards this clone: Other DNA sequences in this sample translate to the same CDR3. V usage is TRBV9 and J usage is TRBJ1-5; the D gene is possibly TRBD1 (5 bases). The germline V gene has CDR1 SGDLS and CDR2 YYNGEE. The CDR3 totals 13 residues. The V end was cut by 5 bases, the J end by 6 bases, with 12 bases between. The CDR3 nucleotides read TGTGCCAGCAGTAGGCAGGGCGGTCAGCCCCAGCATTTT. Protein: CASSRQGGQPQHF.

The V and J genes are TRBV5-1 and TRBJ1-5, with 7 positions matching TRBD1. With 0 bases clipped from V and 4 bases from J, the junction kept 4 bases outside the gene matches. Germline V CDR1 and CDR2: SGHRS, YFSETQ. This CDR3 region has 15 residues. Here the CDR3 DNA reads TGCGCCAGCAGCTTGGAACAGGGGCCGAATCAGCCCCAGCATTTT. It specifies CASSLEQGPNQPQHF.

This CDR3 reads CASSLSGSSGNTIYF. The CDR3 nucleotides are TGTGCCAGCAGTTTGTCGGGGTCCTCTGGAAACACCATATATTTT. The chain has TRBV27 and TRBJ1-3; D unresolved. Germline CDR1 reads MNHEY; CDR2 reads SMNVEV (reference sequence). CDR3 length equals 15 residues. V lost 3 bases and J 0 bases, leaving 9 bases between the germline ends.

This clone was detected once. The V gene is TRBV25-1, the J gene TRBJ2-3; D possibly corresponds to TRBD2 (7 bases). Trimming stripped 1 base from V and 7 bases from J, with 12 bases between. The CDR3 extends over 14 amino acids. Germline CDR1 and CDR2: MGHDK and SYGVNS. The DNA for the CDR3 is TGTGCCAGCAGTGAATGGGGGGGCCGGAATACGCAGTATTTT. It translates to CASSEWGGRNTQYF.

This chain connects TRBV20-1 to TRBJ1-5, with TRBD1 as a possible D gene (5 bases). This CDR3 has 13 residues. V was trimmed by 5 bases and J by 2 bases, leaving 10 bases between them. The germline CDR1 and CDR2 sequences are DFQATT and SNEGSKA (reference sequence). The CDR3 loop reads CSARAGGNQPQHF. CDR3 DNA sequence: TGCAGTGCTCGTGCGGGGGGCAATCAGCCCCAGCATTTT.

The rearrangement links TRBV28 to TRBJ2-1, with TRBD2 as a possible D gene (6 bases). V was trimmed by 6 bases and J by 5 bases, leaving 17 bases between them. Germline assignment: CDR1 MDHEN and CDR2 SYDVKM. This CDR3 is 15 amino acids long. The CDR3 protein is CASSPWGETDNEQFF. The DNA for the CDR3 is TGTGCCAGCAGCCCCTGGGGGGAGACAGACAATGAGCAGTTCTTC.

This chain uses TRBV2 with TRBJ1-1, with D possibly being TRBD1 (5 bases). Trimming left V 4 bases short and J 4 bases short, with 13 bases between. The V gene's germline CDR1 is SNHLY and CDR2 FYNNEI. CDR3 length: 14 amino acids. This CDR3 reads CASSAQGGGTEAFF. In DNA, the CDR3 is TGTGCCAGCAGTGCTCAGGGCGGGGGCACTGAAGCTTTCTTT.

This chain connects TRBV9 to TRBJ2-3; 12 nucleotides match TRBD2. CDR1 is SGDLS, CDR2 YYNGEE, per germline. CDR3 length: 17 residues. The junction had 4 bases not matched to a gene; V was cut back by 0 bases and J by 2 bases. CDR3: CASSVAPSGGVTDTQYF. The CDR3 DNA reads TGTGCCAGCAGCGTAGCCCCTAGCGGGGGGGTCACAGATACGCAGTATTTT. The complete variable domain, with remaining parts taken from reference TRBV9 and TRBJ2-3, reads DSGVTQTPKHLITATGQRVTLRCSPRSGDLSVYWYQQSLDQGLQFLIQYYNGEERAKGNILERFSAQQFPDLHSELNLSSLELGDSALYFCASSVAPSGGVTDTQYFGPGTRLTVL.

The chain couples TRBV7-6 to TRBJ2-7, with 11 bases aligning to TRBD2. Per the germline V gene, CDR1 is SGHVS and CDR2 is FNYEAQ. CDR3 length: 15 residues. J gave up 5 bases and V 5 bases, and 8 bases lay outside the gene matches. In DNA, the CDR3 is TGTGCCAGCAGCCCTATAGCGGGAGGGCCGCACGAGCAGTACTTC. This codes for CASSPIAGGPHEQYF. Combining the CDR3 with reference TRBV7-6 and TRBJ2-7 gives the whole variable domain GAGVSQSPRYKVTKRGQDVALRCDPISGHVSLYWYRQALGQGPEFLTYFNYEAQQDKSGLPNDRFSAERPEGSISTLTIQRTEQRDSAMYRCASSPIAGGPHEQYFGPGTRLTVT.

The chain links TRBV7-2 to TRBJ2-3, with 8 nucleotides matching TRBD2. V lost 5 bases to trimming and J lost 5 bases; unmatched junction nucleotides: 9. The germline V gene encodes CDR1 SGHTA and CDR2 FQGNSA. The CDR3 runs to 15 residues. As DNA, the CDR3 is TGTGCCAGCAGCAACCCGGGGGGGCCACTAGATACGCAGTATTTT. This gives the protein CASSNPGGPLDTQYF.

The sample holds a few counts of this clone. The chain couples TRBV6-2 or TRBV6-3 to TRBJ2-2, with TRBD1 matching 9 bases. The CDR3 is 17 amino acids. Germline loops: CDR1 MNHEY, CDR2 SVGEGT. J was trimmed by 0 bases and V by 2 bases; bases with no gene match: 4. Here the CDR3 reads CASSYPGTGTNTGELFF. CDR3 nucleotides: TGTGCCAGCAGTTACCCCGGGACAGGGACGAACACCGGGGAGCTGTTTTTT.

This chain connects TRBV15 to TRBJ2-7; 7 bases fit TRBD2. Germline CDR1 and CDR2: LNHNV and YYDKDF (reference sequence). With 2 bases clipped from V and 0 bases from J, the junction kept 7 bases outside the gene matches. The CDR3 is made up of 16 amino acids. CDR3 DNA: TGTGCCACCAGCAGAAGCGGGGTAAACGACTCCTACGAGCAGTACTTC. It translates to CATSRSGVNDSYEQYF.

V and J are TRBV6-5 and TRBJ1-1; the match to TRBD1 covers 9 bases. The germline gives CDR1 MNHEY, CDR2 SVGAGI. J lost 0 bases, V lost 4 bases, and 6 bases had no gene match. CDR3 size: 16 residues. In DNA form, the CDR3 reads TGTGCCAGCAGTTCCGCCGGGACAGGGATGAACACTGAAGCTTTCTTT. This sequence encodes CASSSAGTGMNTEAFF.

The genes are TRBV5-1 and TRBJ2-5; a weak D match, TRBD2 (6 bases). The germline gives CDR1 SGHRS, CDR2 YFSETQ. CDR3 length equals 16 residues. Trimming shortened V by 4 bases and J by 1 base, and 17 bases separated the two germline ends. CDR3 region: CASSLWDFTSQETQYF. The CDR3 DNA reads TGCGCCAGCAGCCTCTGGGACTTCACCTCCCAAGAGACCCAGTACTTC.

V gene TRBV28 combines with J gene TRBJ1-5, with D perhaps matching TRBD1 (5 bases). The CDR3 has 15 residues. V lost 4 bases, J lost 0 bases, and 10 bases lay in between. Germline-derived CDR1 and CDR2 are MDHEN and SYDVKM. Here the CDR3 reads CASSSGGYSNQPQHF. The CDR3 DNA follows: TGTGCCAGCAGTTCCGGGGGGTATAGCAATCAGCCCCAGCATTTT.

This clone was seen only once. V and J are TRBV5-8 and TRBJ1-2, with D perhaps matching TRBD1 (6 bases). The V gene's germline CDR1 is SGHTS and CDR2 YDEGEE. The CDR3 covers 17 residues. With 3 bases removed from V and 0 bases from J, the gap between germline ends came to 18 bases. CDR3 sequence reads: CASSYPLGAGANYGYTF. The CDR3 DNA reads as TGTGCCAGCAGCTACCCGCTGGGGGCCGGGGCTAACTATGGCTACACCTTC.

This chain joins TRBV3-1 (or the pseudogene TRBV3-2) and TRBJ2-1; TRBD1 matches 7 bases. CDR1 LGHDT and CDR2 YNNKEL come from the germline V gene (reference sequence). The CDR3 is made up of 17 amino acids. V trimming: 0 bases; J trimming: 6 bases; junction bases outside the gene matches: 11. The CDR3 DNA follows: TGTGCCAGCAGCCAAGATCTAGGGGGCCCCGATGGCAATGAGCAGTTCTTC. As protein: CASSQDLGGPDGNEQFF.

This clone was recorded once. The genes are TRBV19 and TRBJ1-2; TRBD1 might be the D (6 bases). This CDR3 is 14 amino acids long. V dropped 3 bases and J dropped 2 bases, with 10 bases sitting between them. CDR1 LNHDA and CDR2 SQIVND come from the germline V gene (reference sequence). The CDR3 DNA is TGTGCCAGTAGTATCGAGGGGGTCAACTATGGCTACACCTTC. Its protein product is CASSIEGVNYGYTF. Complete variable domain (other parts from reference TRBV19 and TRBJ1-2): DGGITQSPKYLFRKEGQNVTLSCEQNLNHDAMYWYRQDPGQGLRLIYYSQIVNDFQKGDIAEGYSVSREKKESFPLTVTSAQKNPTAFYLCASSIEGVNYGYTFGSGTRLTVV.

CDR3: CASKGVLGYTF. The CDR3 DNA sequence: TGTGCCAGCAAAGGGGTCCTTGGCTACACCTTC. The chain employs TRBV6-5 and TRBJ1-2, with a possible D match to TRBD1 (5 bases). This CDR3 spans 11 amino acids. Trimming stripped 7 bases from V and 7 bases from J, with 10 bases between. Germline-derived CDR1 and CDR2 are MNHEY and SVGAGI.

In this sample, this clone turned up once. The chain combines TRBV18 with TRBJ1-2; TRBD1 matches 7 bases. J was trimmed by 2 bases and V by 3 bases; bases with no gene match: 6. This CDR3 contains 15 residues. Germline CDR1 and CDR2: KGHSH and LQKENI. In DNA, the CDR3 is TGTGCCAGCTCACCTGCCAGGGGGGAGAACTATGGCTACACCTTC. It is translated as CASSPARGENYGYTF.

This chain uses TRBV19 with TRBJ1-5; no clear D. Trimming shortened V by 2 bases and J by 2 bases, and 16 bases separated the two germline ends. Germline assignment: CDR1 LNHDA and CDR2 SQIVND (reference sequence). The CDR3 has 17 residues. In nucleotides, the CDR3 is TGTGCCAGTAGTATACCTCAATGGAGGTTTCGCAATCAGCCCCAGCATTTT. Its protein is CASSIPQWRFRNQPQHF. The full variable domain, its missing parts supplied by reference TRBV19 and TRBJ1-5, is DGGITQSPKYLFRKEGQNVTLSCEQNLNHDAMYWYRQDPGQGLRLIYYSQIVNDFQKGDIAEGYSVSREKKESFPLTVTSAQKNPTAFYLCASSIPQWRFRNQPQHFGDGTRLSIL.

CDR3 DNA: TGTGCCAGCAGCGGCGGGACTCAAGAGACCCAGTACTTC. Its translation: CASSGGTQETQYF. This sequence joins TRBV3-1 (or the pseudogene TRBV3-2) and TRBJ2-5; D is possibly TRBD2 (6 bases). The length of the CDR3 is 13 residues. Germline values: CDR1 LGHDT, CDR2 YNNKEL (reference sequence). Trimming shortened V by 5 bases and J by 2 bases, and 9 bases separated the two germline ends.

The chain uses TRBV19 and TRBJ1-1; D remains unclear. Germline CDR1 is LNHDA and CDR2 is SQIVND (reference sequence). V was clipped by 3 bases and J by 4 bases, with 12 bases between them. The CDR3 extends over 14 amino acids. The CDR3 is CASSIPQVSTEAFF. CDR3 nucleotide sequence: TGTGCCAGTAGTATCCCCCAGGTGAGCACTGAAGCTTTCTTT. Full variable domain (remainder filled in from reference TRBV19 and TRBJ1-1): DGGITQSPKYLFRKEGQNVTLSCEQNLNHDAMYWYRQDPGQGLRLIYYSQIVNDFQKGDIAEGYSVSREKKESFPLTVTSAQKNPTAFYLCASSIPQVSTEAFFGQGTRLTVV.

The V and J genes are TRBV2 and TRBJ1-6, with TRBD1 identical over 9 bases. Per the germline V gene, CDR1 is SNHLY and CDR2 is FYNNEI. The CDR3 is made up of 15 amino acids. The V segment lost 4 bases and the J segment 8 bases; nucleotides outside the gene matches: 6. CDR3 amino acids: CASSVSGTGYSPLHF. For the CDR3, the DNA is TGTGCCAGCAGTGTCTCCGGGACAGGGTATTCACCCCTCCACTTT.

The genes are TRBV29-1 and TRBJ2-7; D is possibly TRBD1 (5 bases). In germline, CDR1 is SQVTM, CDR2 ANQGSEA. V lost 0 bases and J 8 bases, leaving 8 bases between the germline ends. The CDR3 has 11 residues. This chain's CDR3 is CSVEDRDQQYF. The CDR3 bases are TGCAGCGTTGAAGACAGGGATCAGCAGTACTTC.

The genes are TRBV6-5 and TRBJ1-1, with 7 bases matching TRBD1. Germline V gene data show CDR1 as MNHEY and CDR2 as SVGAGI. The J segment lost 2 bases and the V segment lost 5 bases, leaving 8 bases of the junction unmatched. The CDR3 covers 15 residues. Here the CDR3 reads CASSQRGTANTEAFF. CDR3 sequence (DNA): TGTGCCAGCAGTCAGAGAGGGACAGCCAACACTGAAGCTTTCTTT.